This entry lists 2 T cell receptor beta chains sequenced from one sample in a study of T cell responses to AZD1222 COVID-19 vaccine (dated by TCRdb to the early 2020s). Receptor libraries were prepared by the immunoSEQ multiplex PCR assay. Entries here come from immuneACCESS through TCRdb and include only in-frame sequences with V and J called. Some clones fail to appear in such tables; in the studies checked, an unresolved V gene covers under half of the shortfall, and the cause of the remainder is unknown. The sample table lists 90,000 to 100,000 clones, roughly 90% of them with a count of one. The top ten clones comprise 15% to 20% of the sample. The time point tag for this specimen amounts to: about 28 days (+/-7) after the second vaccine dose. Sequenced material: peripheral blood, taken 28 days after the second AZD1222 dose. Receptor source: an adult who received the AZD1222 COVID-19 vaccine.

The V and J genes are TRBV27 and TRBJ2-3; TRBD2 aligns across 9 bases. Germline assignment: CDR1 MNHEY and CDR2 SMNVEV (reference sequence). There are 15 residues in the CDR3. V shed 5 bases, J shed 6 bases, and the junction held 9 bases outside the gene matches. CDR3 DNA: TGTGCCAGCAGTCTATACGGACTAGCGATGGATACGCAGTATTTT. Encoded protein: CASSLYGLAMDTQYF.

The chain links TRBV9 to TRBJ1-6, with a possible D match to TRBD1 (6 bases). This CDR3 is built from 17 residues. The ends were cut back, 4 bases at V and 9 bases at J, with 23 bases in the middle. Germline V gene data show CDR1 as SGDLS and CDR2 as YYNGEE. This CDR3 reads CASSLSEAQGGTSPLHF. Here the CDR3 DNA reads TGTGCCAGCAGCCTCTCAGAGGCACAGGGTGGTACTTCACCCCTCCACTTT.